These 19 T cell receptor beta chains were all obtained from the same sample, sequenced in a study of blood T cell repertoires in COVID-19 (dated by TCRdb to about 2020). Library preparation employed the immunoSEQ multiplex PCR assay. TCRdb re-hosts the immuneACCESS table, in-frame sequences only. Its copies lack some clones; in the studies checked, an unresolved V gene accounts for under half of them, and the cause for the rest is not known. This sample lists fewer than 300,000 clones; roughly 85% were detected once. The ten biggest clones cover 5.1% of the sample. Sequencing was performed on peripheral blood. Source of these receptors: a man aged 45-65 years with active or convalescent COVID-19.

This clone showed up just a few times. The V call is TRBV19, the J call TRBJ2-2, with a weak D call TRBD2 (6 bases). Looked up from germline, CDR1 is LNHDA and CDR2 is SQIVND (reference sequence). V dropped 5 bases and J dropped 4 bases, with 14 bases sitting between them. The CDR3 runs to 15 residues. The CDR3 nucleotides are TGTGCCAGTAGTCCCCGACTAGAGGCCACCGGGGAGCTGTTTTTT. Protein sequence: CASSPRLEATGELFF.

The chain has TRBV4-2 and TRBJ2-7, with 10 bases matching TRBD1. V was clipped by 1 base and J by 2 bases; unmatched bases: 2. Germline V gene sequence: CDR1 LGHNA, CDR2 YNFKEQ. The CDR3 is 15 residues long. CDR3 nucleotides: TGTGCCAGCAGCCAAGGGACAGGGGGGGCCTACGAGCAGTACTTC. Its protein product is CASSQGTGGAYEQYF.

There are a few counts of this clone. The J gene is TRBJ2-7, the V gene TRBV19, with 13 bases fitting TRBD2. With V trimmed by 4 bases and J by 5 bases, 5 bases remained unmatched. CDR3 size: 15 residues. Germline V CDR1 and CDR2: LNHDA, SQIVND (reference sequence). The CDR3 coding sequence is TGTGCCAGTAGTACACTAGCGGGAGGGCCCAACGAGCAGTACTTC. This gives the protein CASSTLAGGPNEQYF.

The CDR3 sequence is CASTRGGAEAFF. CDR3 bases: TGTGCCAGCACCCGGGGAGGAGCTGAAGCTTTCTTT. The chain uses TRBV12-3 or TRBV12-4 and TRBJ1-1; D call uncertain. This CDR3 has 12 residues. V lost 7 bases, J lost 6 bases, and 12 bases lay in between.

This clone has only one observation. This sequence joins TRBV27 and TRBJ2-3; perhaps TRBD2 as D (5 bases). Germline CDR1 reads MNHEY; CDR2 reads SMNVEV (reference sequence). V lost 6 bases and J lost 3, with 7 bases in between. This CDR3 has 12 amino acids. CDR3 coding DNA: TGTGCCAGCAGCCGGGGAACAGATACGCAGTATTTT. Translating gives CASSRGTDTQYF.

CDR3 region: CASSKGLVGDNEQFF. DNA of the CDR3: TGCGCCAGCAGCAAAGGACTAGTGGGGGACAATGAGCAGTTCTTC. The chain couples TRBV4-1 to TRBJ2-1; the match to TRBD2 covers 7 bases. J was trimmed by 5 bases and V by 5 bases; bases with no gene match: 9. This CDR3 comprises 15 residues. Per germline, CDR1 MGHRA and CDR2 YSYEKL.

The chain has TRBV28 and TRBJ2-7; TRBD1 matches at 10 bases. CDR1 is MDHEN, CDR2 SYDVKM, per germline. With 4 bases clipped from V and 5 bases from J, the junction kept 11 bases outside the gene matches. CDR3 length: 16 amino acids. CDR3 amino acids: CASSYFPGQGIHEQYF. The CDR3 DNA reads TGTGCCAGCAGTTATTTTCCGGGACAGGGGATCCACGAGCAGTACTTC.

This clone was seen only once. The chain combines TRBV28 with TRBJ1-5; D unresolved. Germline V lookup: CDR1 MDHEN, CDR2 SYDVKM. The CDR3 is made up of 13 amino acids. Trimming pared 2 bases from V and 5 bases from J, leaving 7 bases between. This chain's CDR3 is CASSLELDQPQHF. DNA for the CDR3: TGTGCCAGCAGTTTAGAGCTGGATCAGCCCCAGCATTTT.

The J gene is TRBJ2-2, the V gene TRBV5-4; no clear D. Between the trimmed V and J ends, which lost 4 bases and 2 bases, there was a span of 3 bases. This CDR3 is 12 amino acids long. Germline CDR1 is SGHNT and CDR2 is YYREEE (reference sequence). This CDR3 reads CASSPNTGELFF. The CDR3 region has the DNA TGTGCCAGCAGCCCTAACACCGGGGAGCTGTTTTTT.

This clone was seen only a few times. The chain links TRBV3-1 (or the pseudogene TRBV3-2) to TRBJ1-1; D unclear. The CDR3 runs 13 residues. The germline V gene encodes CDR1 LGHDT and CDR2 YNNKEL (reference sequence). V gave up 1 base and J gave up 2 bases, with 5 bases separating them. The CDR3 sequence: CASSQGGNTEAFF. The CDR3 DNA reads as TGTGCCAGCAGCCAAGGAGGTAACACTGAAGCTTTCTTT.

The chain links TRBV7-9 to TRBJ1-5, with D perhaps matching TRBD1 (6 bases). This CDR3 comprises 13 residues. Trimming shortened V by 5 bases and J by 5 bases, and 10 bases separated the two germline ends. Germline lookup yields CDR1 SEHNR and CDR2 FQNEAQ (reference sequence). CDR3 protein: CASSKDSHQPQHF. The CDR3 DNA reads TGTGCCAGCAGCAAGGACAGCCATCAGCCCCAGCATTTT.

Comments on this clone: Compared with germline, one end of the junction differs, possibly owing to a read error. The chain links TRBV5-4 to TRBJ2-5; TRBD2 is a possible D gene (6 bases). The CDR3 consists of 13 residues. CDR1 SGHNT and CDR2 YYREEE come from the germline V gene (reference sequence). CDR3 sequence (DNA): TGTGCCAGCAGTTTGGGCAGCGGGGAGACCCAGTACTTC. It is translated as CASSLGSGETQYF.

The V and J genes are TRBV30 and TRBJ1-5; D unresolved. This CDR3 is 15 amino acids long. CDR1 and CDR2 (germline): GTSNPN, SVGIG (reference sequence). The V end was cut by 0 bases, the J end by 2 bases, with 11 bases between. CDR3 amino acids: CAWSVRAGGNQPQHF. The DNA for the CDR3 is TGTGCCTGGAGTGTACGAGCGGGTGGCAATCAGCCCCAGCATTTT.

V usage is TRBV4-1 and J usage is TRBJ2-7; possibly TRBD2 for D (6 bases). The length of the CDR3 is 16 residues. The germline gives CDR1 MGHRA, CDR2 YSYEKL. V lost 3 bases and J lost 6, with 21 bases in between. Here the CDR3 reads CASSHLIGGFGGEQYF. As DNA, the CDR3 is TGCGCCAGCAGCCATCTAATTGGAGGGTTCGGGGGCGAGCAGTACTTC.

The chain recombines TRBV7-9 with TRBJ1-2; D is perhaps TRBD1 (6 bases). The CDR3 is 16 amino acids. Looked up from germline, CDR1 is SEHNR and CDR2 is FQNEAQ (reference sequence). Trimming removed 2 bases from V and 4 bases from J, with 17 bases in between. The CDR3 nucleotides are TGTGCCAGCAGCTTACCTTCCCCAGGGGTTGGCTATGGCTACACCTTC. Translating it yields CASSLPSPGVGYGYTF.

The chain links TRBV5-1 to TRBJ1-1, with 8 bases identical to TRBD1. The length of the CDR3 is 15 residues. Germline V gene lookup returns CDR1 SGHRS and CDR2 YFSETQ. The V gene end was trimmed by 4 bases and the J gene end by 2 bases; junction bases not matched to a gene: 7. CDR3 DNA sequence: TGCGCCAGCAGCAAGGACAGGGCGTTCAACACTGAAGCTTTCTTT. Translated, it gives CASSKDRAFNTEAFF.

This clone was seen only once. V gene TRBV27 combines with J gene TRBJ2-1, with 13 nucleotides matching TRBD2. CDR1 is MNHEY, CDR2 SMNVEV, per germline (reference sequence). The J segment lost 5 bases and the V segment lost 5 bases, leaving 12 bases of the junction unmatched. This CDR3 has 18 amino acids. CDR3: CASSLRTSGSVPDNEQFF. The CDR3 region has the DNA TGTGCCAGCAGTCTTCGGACTAGCGGGAGTGTCCCGGACAATGAGCAGTTCTTC.

The chain joins TRBV12-3 or TRBV12-4 to TRBJ1-2; D is ambiguous. The CDR3 is 13 amino acids. The ends were cut back, 4 bases at V and 7 bases at J, with 13 bases in the middle. CDR3 loop: CASSSQYRPGYTF. As DNA, the CDR3 is TGTGCCAGCAGTTCACAATACCGCCCTGGCTACACCTTC.

The chain employs TRBV18 and TRBJ2-1; 9 bases are a match to TRBD2. CDR1 and CDR2 (germline): KGHSH, LQKENI. V trimming: 3 bases; J trimming: 7 bases; junction bases outside the gene matches: 13. The CDR3 loop spans 17 amino acids. DNA of the CDR3: TGTGCCAGCTCACCGTTTATGTATAGCGGGAGTACGAATGAGCAGTTCTTC. It is translated as CASSPFMYSGSTNEQFF.